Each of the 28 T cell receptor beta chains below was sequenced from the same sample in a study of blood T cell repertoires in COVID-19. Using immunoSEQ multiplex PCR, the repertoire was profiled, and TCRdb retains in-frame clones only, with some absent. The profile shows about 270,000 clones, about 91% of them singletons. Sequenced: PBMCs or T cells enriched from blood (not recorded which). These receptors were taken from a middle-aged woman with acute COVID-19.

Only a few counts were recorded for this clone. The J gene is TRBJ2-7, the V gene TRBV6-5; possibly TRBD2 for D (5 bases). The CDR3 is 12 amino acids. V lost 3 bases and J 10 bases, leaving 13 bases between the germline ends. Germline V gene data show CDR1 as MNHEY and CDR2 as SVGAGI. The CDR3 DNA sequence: TGTGCCAGCAGTTATCCCGAGGGAGACCAGTACTTC. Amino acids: CASSYPEGDQYF.

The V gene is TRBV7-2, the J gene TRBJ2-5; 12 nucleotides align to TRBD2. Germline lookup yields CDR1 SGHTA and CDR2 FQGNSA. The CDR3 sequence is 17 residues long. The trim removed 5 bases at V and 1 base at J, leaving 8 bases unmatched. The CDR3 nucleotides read TGTGCCAGCAGCCCCATGACTAGCGGGAGCCCCCAAGAGACCCAGTACTTC. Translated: CASSPMTSGSPQETQYF. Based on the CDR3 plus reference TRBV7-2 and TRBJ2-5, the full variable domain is GAGVSQSPSNKVTEKGKDVELRCDPISGHTALYWYRQSLGQGLEFLIYFQGNSAPDKSGLPSDRFSAERTGGSVSTLTIQRTQQEDSAVYLCASSPMTSGSPQETQYFGPGTRLLVL.

CDR3 nucleotides: TGTGCCAGCAGTTTTAGCGGAGGACCACGGGGTGAGCAGTTCTTC. This codes for CASSFSGGPRGEQFF. The chain joins TRBV27 to TRBJ2-1, with D maybe TRBD2 (6 bases). The CDR3 is made up of 15 amino acids. Trimming removed 3 bases from V and 9 bases from J, with 18 bases in between. CDR1 and CDR2 (germline): MNHEY, SMNVEV (reference sequence).

The CDR3 loop reads CASSPRLNYEQYV. The CDR3 region has the DNA TGTGCCAGCAGTCCCCGACTGAATTACGAGCAGTACGTC. The chain carries TRBV27 and TRBJ2-7; D call uncertain. The germline gives CDR1 MNHEY, CDR2 SMNVEV (reference sequence). The CDR3 loop spans 13 amino acids. V lost 5 bases to trimming and J lost 4 bases, with 12 bases between them.

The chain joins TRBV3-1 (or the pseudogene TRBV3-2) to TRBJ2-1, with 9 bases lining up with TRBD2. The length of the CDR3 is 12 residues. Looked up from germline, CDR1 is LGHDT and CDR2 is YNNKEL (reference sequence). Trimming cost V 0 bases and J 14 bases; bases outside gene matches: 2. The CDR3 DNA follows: TGTGCCAGCAGCCAAGAACTAGCGGGCAAGTTCTTC. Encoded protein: CASSQELAGKFF.

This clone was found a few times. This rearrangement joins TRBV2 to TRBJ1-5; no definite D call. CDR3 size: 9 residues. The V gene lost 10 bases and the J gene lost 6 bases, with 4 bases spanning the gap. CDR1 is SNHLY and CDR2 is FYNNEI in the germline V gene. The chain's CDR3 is CATGQPQHF. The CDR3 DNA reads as TGTGCCACCGGTCAGCCCCAGCATTTT.

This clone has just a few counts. This chain's CDR3 is CASSLLYRTVQETQYF. Here the CDR3 DNA reads TGTGCCAGCAGCTTATTATATAGGACAGTCCAAGAGACCCAGTACTTC. The chain has TRBV7-9 and TRBJ2-5, with D maybe TRBD1 (6 bases). The V end lost 2 bases, the J end lost 1 base, and 14 bases lay between the germline ends. The CDR3 totals 16 residues. CDR1 is SEHNR, CDR2 FQNEAQ, per germline (reference sequence).

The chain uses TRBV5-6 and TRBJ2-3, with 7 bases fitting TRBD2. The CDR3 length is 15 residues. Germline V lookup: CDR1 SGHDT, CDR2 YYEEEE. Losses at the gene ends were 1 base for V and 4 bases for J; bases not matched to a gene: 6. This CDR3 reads CASSLYAGVSDTQYF. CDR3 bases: TGTGCCAGCAGCTTGTACGCGGGAGTGTCAGATACGCAGTATTTT.

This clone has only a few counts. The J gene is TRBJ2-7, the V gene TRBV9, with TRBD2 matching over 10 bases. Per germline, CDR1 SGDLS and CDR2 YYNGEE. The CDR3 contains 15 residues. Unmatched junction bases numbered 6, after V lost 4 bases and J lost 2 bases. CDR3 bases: TGTGCCAGCAGCCCACAACTAGCGGGGACCTACGAGCAGTACTTC. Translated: CASSPQLAGTYEQYF.

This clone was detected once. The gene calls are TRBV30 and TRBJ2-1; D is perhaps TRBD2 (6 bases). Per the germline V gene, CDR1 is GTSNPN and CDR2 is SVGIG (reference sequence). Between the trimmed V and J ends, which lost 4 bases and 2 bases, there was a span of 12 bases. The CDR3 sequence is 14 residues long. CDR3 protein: CAWTRDSAYNEQFF. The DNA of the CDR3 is TGTGCCTGGACTAGGGACTCGGCCTACAATGAGCAGTTCTTC.

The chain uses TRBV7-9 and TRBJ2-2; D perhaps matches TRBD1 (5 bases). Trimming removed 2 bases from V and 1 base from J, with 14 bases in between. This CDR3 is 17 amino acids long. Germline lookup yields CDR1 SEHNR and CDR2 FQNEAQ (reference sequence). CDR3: CASSLSRQTQNTGELFF. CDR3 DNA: TGTGCCAGCAGCTTATCCAGACAGACCCAGAACACCGGGGAGCTGTTTTTT.

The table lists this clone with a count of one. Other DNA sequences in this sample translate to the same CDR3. CDR3 sequence: CASSLDSYGYTF. CDR3 in DNA: TGTGCCAGCAGCTTAGACAGCTATGGCTACACCTTC. J is TRBJ1-2 and V is TRBV7-9, with D unclear. V was clipped by 1 base and J by 4 bases, with 4 bases between them. Germline CDR1 SEHNR, CDR2 FQNEAQ (reference sequence). CDR3 length: 12 residues.

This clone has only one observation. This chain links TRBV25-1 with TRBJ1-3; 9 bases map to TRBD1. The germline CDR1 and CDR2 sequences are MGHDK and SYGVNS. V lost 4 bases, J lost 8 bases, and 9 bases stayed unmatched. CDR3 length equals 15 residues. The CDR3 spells CASSALGQGLDTIYF. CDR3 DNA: TGTGCCAGCAGTGCGCTCGGACAGGGGTTAGACACCATATATTTT.

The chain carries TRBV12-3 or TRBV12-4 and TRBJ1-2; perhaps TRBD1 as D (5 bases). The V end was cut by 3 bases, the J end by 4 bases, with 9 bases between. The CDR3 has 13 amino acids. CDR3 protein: CASSFEGLYGYTF. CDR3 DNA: TGTGCCAGCAGTTTCGAGGGACTCTATGGCTACACCTTC.

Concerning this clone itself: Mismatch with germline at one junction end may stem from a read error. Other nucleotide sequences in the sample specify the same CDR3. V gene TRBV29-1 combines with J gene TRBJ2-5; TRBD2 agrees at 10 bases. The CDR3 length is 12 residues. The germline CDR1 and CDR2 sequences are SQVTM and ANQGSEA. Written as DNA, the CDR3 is TGCAGCGTTCTAGCGGGAGACGAGACTCAGTACTTC. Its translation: CSVLAGDETQYF.

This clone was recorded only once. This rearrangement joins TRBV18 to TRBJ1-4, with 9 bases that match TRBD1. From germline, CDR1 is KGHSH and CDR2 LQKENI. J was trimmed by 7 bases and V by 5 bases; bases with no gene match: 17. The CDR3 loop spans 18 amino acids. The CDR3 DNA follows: TGTGCCAGCTCAGTGACGGGACAGGGAACGGTGGGAAGTGAAAAACTGTTTTTT. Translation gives CASSVTGQGTVGSEKLFF.

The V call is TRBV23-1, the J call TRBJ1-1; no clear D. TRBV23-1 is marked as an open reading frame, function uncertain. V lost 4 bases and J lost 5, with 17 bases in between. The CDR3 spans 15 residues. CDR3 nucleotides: TGCGCCAGCAGTCCACGGTCCGAGGGAGGAACTGAAGCTTTCTTT. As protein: CASSPRSEGGTEAFF.

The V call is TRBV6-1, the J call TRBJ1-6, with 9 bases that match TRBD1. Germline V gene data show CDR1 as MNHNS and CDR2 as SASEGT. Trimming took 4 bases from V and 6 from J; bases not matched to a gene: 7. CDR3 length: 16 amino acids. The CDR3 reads CASSGYRGRGNSPLHF. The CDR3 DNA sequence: TGTGCCAGCAGTGGGTACAGGGGGCGCGGTAATTCACCCCTCCACTTT.

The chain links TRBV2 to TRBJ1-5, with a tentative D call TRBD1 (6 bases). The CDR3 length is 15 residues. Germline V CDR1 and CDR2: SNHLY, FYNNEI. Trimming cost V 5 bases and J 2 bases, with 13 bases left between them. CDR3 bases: TGTGCCAGCAGTACCACAGGGTATGGCAATCAGCCCCAGCATTTT. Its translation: CASSTTGYGNQPQHF.

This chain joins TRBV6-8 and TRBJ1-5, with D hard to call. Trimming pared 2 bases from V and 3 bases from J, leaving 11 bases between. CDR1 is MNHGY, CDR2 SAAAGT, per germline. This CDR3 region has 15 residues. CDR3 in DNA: TGTGCCAGCAGTTACGGGGAGAGTGACAATCAGCCCCAGCATTTT. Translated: CASSYGESDNQPQHF.

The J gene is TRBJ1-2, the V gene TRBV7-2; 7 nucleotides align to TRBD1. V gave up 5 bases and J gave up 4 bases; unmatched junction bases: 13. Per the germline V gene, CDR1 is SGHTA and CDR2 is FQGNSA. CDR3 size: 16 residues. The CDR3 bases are TGTGCCAGCAGCCATGGGGGCACACAGGGGTTCTATGGCTACACCTTC. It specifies CASSHGGTQGFYGYTF.

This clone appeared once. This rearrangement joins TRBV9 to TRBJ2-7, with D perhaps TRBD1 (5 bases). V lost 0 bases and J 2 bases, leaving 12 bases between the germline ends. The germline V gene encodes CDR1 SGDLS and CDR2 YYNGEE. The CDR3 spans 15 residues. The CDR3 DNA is TGTGCCAGCAGCGTAGCTCCCGGACACACCTACGAGCAGTACTTC. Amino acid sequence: CASSVAPGHTYEQYF.

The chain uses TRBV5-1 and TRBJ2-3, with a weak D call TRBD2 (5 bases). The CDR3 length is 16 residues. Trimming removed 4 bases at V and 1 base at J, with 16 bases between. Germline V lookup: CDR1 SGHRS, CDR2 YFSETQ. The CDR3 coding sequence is TGCGCCAGCAGCAGGGCTTTTCCCGGGGGCACAGATACGCAGTATTTT. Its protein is CASSRAFPGGTDTQYF.

The CDR3 spells CASSMRGGVRNTIYF. The CDR3 coding sequence is TGTGCCAGCAGCATGAGGGGCGGGGTGCGAAACACCATATATTTT. This chain joins TRBV21-1 and TRBJ1-3. TRBV21-1 is classified as a pseudogene. The CDR3 spans 15 residues.

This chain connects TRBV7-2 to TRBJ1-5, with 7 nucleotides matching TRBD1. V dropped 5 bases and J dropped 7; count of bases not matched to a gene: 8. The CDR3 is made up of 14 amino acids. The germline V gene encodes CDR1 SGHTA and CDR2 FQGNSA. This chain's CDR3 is CASSTQQGWQPQHF. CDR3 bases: TGTGCCAGCAGCACCCAACAGGGGTGGCAGCCCCAGCATTTT.

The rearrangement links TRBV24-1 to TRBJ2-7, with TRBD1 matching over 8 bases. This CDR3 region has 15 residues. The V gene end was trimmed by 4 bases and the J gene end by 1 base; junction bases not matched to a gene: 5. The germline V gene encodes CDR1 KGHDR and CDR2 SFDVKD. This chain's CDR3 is CATSEGTGSSYEQYF. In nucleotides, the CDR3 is TGTGCCACCAGTGAAGGGACAGGAAGTTCCTACGAGCAGTACTTC.

CDR3 sequence (DNA): TGTGCCAGCAGCCGCTACACGGGACAGGACGCCCTCTCCTATAATTCACCCCTCCACTTT. Translating gives CASSRYTGQDALSYNSPLHF. This chain uses TRBV7-8 with TRBJ1-6, with TRBD1 identical over 8 bases. Unmatched junction bases numbered 15, after V lost 5 bases and J lost 0 bases. CDR3 size: 20 residues. Germline-derived CDR1 and CDR2 are SGHVS and FQNEAQ.

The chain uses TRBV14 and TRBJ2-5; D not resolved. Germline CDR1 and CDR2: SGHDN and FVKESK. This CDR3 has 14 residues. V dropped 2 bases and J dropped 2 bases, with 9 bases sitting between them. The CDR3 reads CASSQRRSQETQYF. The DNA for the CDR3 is TGTGCCAGCAGCCAACGCCGGAGTCAAGAGACCCAGTACTTC.